The 32 T cell receptor beta chains given below trace back to one sample, sequenced in a study of blood T cell repertoires in COVID-19. Profiling relied on immunoSEQ multiplex PCR, and the TCRdb table lists in-frame clones only, not all of them. The sample has fewer than 200,000 clones; about 85% are singletons. Sample: peripheral blood. All receptors come from a man between 60 and 75 years old with active or convalescent COVID-19.

This clone was seen more than once but under ten times. The chain employs TRBV9 and TRBJ2-2; 7 bases map to TRBD2. Trimming took 2 bases from V and 4 from J; bases not matched to a gene: 8. The CDR3 totals 16 residues. Germline CDR1 is SGDLS and CDR2 is YYNGEE. This CDR3 reads CASSVRPGGGTGELFF. The CDR3 DNA reads TGTGCCAGCAGCGTTCGTCCGGGAGGAGGCACCGGGGAGCTGTTTTTT.

The count of this clone is one. This sequence joins TRBV18 and TRBJ1-3, with a possible D match to TRBD1 (5 bases). The germline V and J ends were trimmed by 0 bases and 4 bases, with 13 bases remaining between them. Germline CDR1 KGHSH, CDR2 LQKENI. The CDR3 is 16 residues long. The CDR3: CASSPPVGHLGNTIYF. In DNA form, the CDR3 reads TGTGCCAGCTCACCACCGGTCGGACACCTCGGAAACACCATATATTTT.

The chain combines TRBV2 with TRBJ2-7; no reliable D call. Germline assignment: CDR1 SNHLY and CDR2 FYNNEI. The V end lost 4 bases, the J end lost 9 bases, and 13 bases lay between the germline ends. There are 12 residues in the CDR3. The CDR3 sequence is CASSVIRAGQYF. The CDR3 coding sequence is TGTGCCAGCAGTGTAATCCGTGCCGGGCAGTACTTC.

J is TRBJ1-2 and V is TRBV12-5, with D possibly matching TRBD1 (5 bases). The CDR3 contains 13 residues. CDR1 is LGHNT and CDR2 is FRNRAP in the germline V gene. Between the trimmed V and J ends, which lost 5 bases and 8 bases, there was a span of 15 bases. This CDR3 reads CASGLQGRGGYTF. CDR3 coding DNA: TGTGCTAGTGGTCTTCAGGGTAGAGGCGGCTACACCTTC.

This clone was found once. The chain employs TRBV9 and TRBJ2-1; 11 bases map to TRBD1. Germline trimming cut 4 bases from V and 3 bases from J; bases unmatched to any gene: 6. Germline lookup yields CDR1 SGDLS and CDR2 YYNGEE. CDR3 length equals 16 residues. CDR3 loop: CASSTSDRGLYNEQFF. In DNA form, the CDR3 reads TGTGCCAGCAGCACATCGGACAGGGGGCTCTACAATGAGCAGTTCTTC.

The CDR3 nucleotides read TGTGCCAGCAGTCCTGAGAGAGGGAAGGGAGAGACCCAGTACTTC. Its protein product is CASSPERGKGETQYF. V gene TRBV2 combines with J gene TRBJ2-5; maybe TRBD2 (5 bases). This CDR3 has 15 residues. The V gene's germline CDR1 is SNHLY and CDR2 FYNNEI. V lost 5 bases and J 4 bases, leaving 17 bases between the germline ends.

This sequence joins TRBV19 and TRBJ1-2; 9 nucleotides match TRBD1. J lost 4 bases, V lost 4 bases, and 4 bases had no gene match. The CDR3 loop spans 14 amino acids. The germline gives CDR1 LNHDA, CDR2 SQIVND (reference sequence). The CDR3 spells CASSRTGDLYGYTF. The DNA of the CDR3 is TGTGCCAGTAGTAGGACAGGGGACCTCTATGGCTACACCTTC. The whole variable domain, filled in from reference TRBV19 and TRBJ1-2, reads DGGITQSPKYLFRKEGQNVTLSCEQNLNHDAMYWYRQDPGQGLRLIYYSQIVNDFQKGDIAEGYSVSREKKESFPLTVTSAQKNPTAFYLCASSRTGDLYGYTFGSGTRLTVV.

The CDR3 reads CASSIFVGTGTKETQYF. The CDR3 DNA reads TGTGCCAGTAGTATATTCGTGGGGACAGGGACAAAGGAGACCCAGTACTTC. The chain recombines TRBV19 with TRBJ2-5; 9 bases map to TRBD1. Germline-derived CDR1 and CDR2 are LNHDA and SQIVND (reference sequence). The CDR3 covers 17 residues. The J segment lost 5 bases and the V segment lost 2 bases, leaving 12 bases of the junction unmatched. Together with reference TRBV19 and TRBJ2-5, the CDR3 gives the full variable domain: DGGITQSPKYLFRKEGQNVTLSCEQNLNHDAMYWYRQDPGQGLRLIYYSQIVNDFQKGDIAEGYSVSREKKESFPLTVTSAQKNPTAFYLCASSIFVGTGTKETQYFGPGTRLLVL.

The chain joins TRBV6-5 to TRBJ1-1; tentatively, D is TRBD1 (5 bases). Germline V gene data show CDR1 as MNHEY and CDR2 as SVGAGI. V was shortened by 6 bases and J by 1 base, with 6 bases between the two germline ends. The CDR3 loop spans 12 amino acids. CDR3 sequence (DNA): TGTGCCAGCAGCACAGGGAACACTGAAGCTTTCTTT. This codes for CASSTGNTEAFF.

The chain recombines TRBV6-5 with TRBJ1-5; D not certain. V dropped 0 bases and J dropped 7 bases, with 7 bases sitting between them. CDR1 MNHEY and CDR2 SVGAGI come from the germline V gene. This CDR3 is 13 amino acids long. Here the CDR3 reads CASSYSGEQPQHF. The CDR3 DNA sequence: TGTGCCAGCAGTTACTCGGGAGAGCAGCCCCAGCATTTT.

Turning to this clone: Other DNA sequences in this specimen translate into the identical CDR3. V usage is TRBV3-1 (or the pseudogene TRBV3-2) and J usage is TRBJ2-1; 8 bases align to TRBD1. Looked up from germline, CDR1 is LGHDT and CDR2 is YNNKEL (reference sequence). With V trimmed by 4 bases and J by 0 bases, 2 bases remained unmatched. The CDR3 sequence is 15 residues long. The CDR3 region is CASSRDRGSYNEQFF. CDR3 nucleotide sequence: TGTGCCAGCAGCCGTGACAGGGGCTCCTACAATGAGCAGTTCTTC.

This chain links TRBV11-2 with TRBJ2-3, with 11 bases aligning to TRBD2. Germline CDR1 and CDR2: SGHAT and FQNNGV. V shed 1 base and J 6 bases; nucleotides not matched to a gene: 6. The CDR3 length is 16 residues. DNA of the CDR3: TGTGCCAGCAGCTTAGTTAGCGGGGGGGCCTGGGATACGCAGTATTTT. Translated: CASSLVSGGAWDTQYF.

The chain employs TRBV2 and TRBJ2-7; 8 bases agree with TRBD1. The V segment lost 3 bases and the J segment 4 bases; nucleotides outside the gene matches: 11. The germline V gene has CDR1 SNHLY and CDR2 FYNNEI. The CDR3 contains 16 residues. The CDR3 sequence is CASSDLGQGPYYEQYF. As DNA, the CDR3 is TGTGCCAGCAGTGACCTCGGACAGGGCCCCTATTACGAGCAGTACTTC.

The chain is built from TRBV5-4 and TRBJ1-4; D remains unclear. Germline V gene lookup returns CDR1 SGHNT and CDR2 YYREEE (reference sequence). Trimming pared 4 bases from V and 0 bases from J, leaving 10 bases between. The CDR3 is 15 residues long. The CDR3 DNA is TGTGCCAGCAGCCCGGACTATGCAACTAATGAAAAACTGTTTTTT. Amino acid sequence: CASSPDYATNEKLFF.

The V gene is TRBV6-5, the J gene TRBJ2-3; 7 nucleotides line up with TRBD1. J was trimmed by 1 base and V by 8 bases; bases with no gene match: 6. This CDR3 comprises 14 residues. CDR1 is MNHEY, CDR2 SVGAGI, per germline. This CDR3 reads CASDETGGTDTQYF. The CDR3 DNA follows: TGTGCCAGCGACGAAACAGGGGGCACAGATACGCAGTATTTT.

CDR3 DNA sequence: TGTGCCAGCACTTGGGACAGGGGGCTGGGTGAAGCTTTCTTT. It yields the protein CASTWDRGLGEAFF. V usage is TRBV6-5 and J usage is TRBJ1-1, with 12 bases aligning to TRBD1. V trimming: 7 bases; J trimming: 7 bases; junction bases outside the gene matches: 7. The CDR3 has 14 residues. Germline values: CDR1 MNHEY, CDR2 SVGAGI.

The chain is built from TRBV5-6 and TRBJ1-1; possible D gene TRBD1, 6 bases. The V and J ends lost 4 bases and 1 base respectively, with 17 bases between them. Germline CDR1 is SGHDT and CDR2 is YYEEEE. This CDR3 spans 16 amino acids. This CDR3 reads CASSTYYRVKNTEAFF. As DNA, the CDR3 is TGTGCCAGCAGCACTTACTACAGGGTAAAGAACACTGAAGCTTTCTTT.

This chain joins TRBV19 and TRBJ1-5; D call uncertain. V lost 5 bases and J 0 bases, leaving 11 bases between the germline ends. The CDR3 runs to 15 residues. Looked up from germline, CDR1 is LNHDA and CDR2 is SQIVND (reference sequence). CDR3: CASSVDFYSNQPQHF. DNA of the CDR3: TGTGCCAGTAGTGTGGACTTTTATAGCAATCAGCCCCAGCATTTT.

This chain connects TRBV24-1 to TRBJ2-3; TRBD1 matches 7 bases. Germline V gives CDR1 KGHDR, CDR2 SFDVKD. The CDR3 spans 15 residues. V dropped 3 bases and J dropped 3; count of bases not matched to a gene: 5. The CDR3 protein is CATSDRNRGTDTQYF. In DNA form, the CDR3 reads TGTGCCACCAGTGATAGAAACAGGGGAACAGATACGCAGTATTTT.

This clone was observed a few times. The chain is built from TRBV7-9 and TRBJ2-1, with TRBD2 matching over 7 bases. This CDR3 contains 17 residues. Germline CDR1 SEHNR, CDR2 FQNEAQ (reference sequence). V was clipped by 5 bases and J by 3 bases; unmatched bases: 13. The CDR3 reads CASSPRASGPVYNEQFF. CDR3 nucleotide sequence: TGTGCCAGCAGCCCTAGGGCTAGCGGACCGGTCTACAATGAGCAGTTCTTC.

The chain recombines TRBV6-5 with TRBJ2-2; D might be TRBD1 (5 bases). Germline assignment: CDR1 MNHEY and CDR2 SVGAGI. V gave up 5 bases and J gave up 5 bases, with 12 bases separating them. This CDR3 region has 14 residues. The CDR3 nucleotides are TGTGCCAGCAGTCCTTCCAGGGTGACCGGGGAGCTGTTTTTT. It specifies CASSPSRVTGELFF.

This chain uses TRBV7-6 with TRBJ1-2, with D possibly matching TRBD1 (6 bases). Trimming cost V 2 bases and J 10 bases, with 11 bases left between them. This CDR3 is 12 amino acids long. Germline assignment: CDR1 SGHVS and CDR2 FNYEAQ. The CDR3 region has the DNA TGTGCCAGCAGCTTACCACAGGGAGTCTACACCTTC. Amino acids: CASSLPQGVYTF.

The CDR3 nucleotides are TGTGCCAGCAGCTTGGATAGCGGGGGCCCCTACGAGCAGTACTTC. Residues: CASSLDSGGPYEQYF. The rearrangement links TRBV5-4 to TRBJ2-7; TRBD2 agrees at 9 bases. CDR1 and CDR2 (germline): SGHNT, YYREEE (reference sequence). V dropped 0 bases and J dropped 2; count of bases not matched to a gene: 3. The CDR3 sequence is 15 residues long.

This sequence joins TRBV2 and TRBJ1-2; tentative D call: TRBD1 (5 bases). V was cut by 7 bases and J by 13 bases, with 22 bases left in between. CDR1 and CDR2 (germline): SNHLY, FYNNEI. This CDR3 is 13 amino acids long. The CDR3 here is CASTIRGQGVVTF. The CDR3 DNA follows: TGTGCCAGCACCATAAGAGGACAAGGGGTAGTCACCTTC.

V and J are TRBV5-5 and TRBJ1-1; 7 bases agree with TRBD1. Germline V lookup: CDR1 SGHKS, CDR2 YYEKEE (reference sequence). This CDR3 is 14 amino acids long. With 4 bases clipped from V and 0 bases from J, the junction kept 3 bases outside the gene matches. In DNA, the CDR3 is TGTGCCAGCAGCACGGGACAGCTGAACACTGAAGCTTTCTTT. Translating gives CASSTGQLNTEAFF.

The chain combines TRBV27 with TRBJ1-6, with a possible D match to TRBD1 (6 bases). V dropped 6 bases and J dropped 4 bases, with 16 bases sitting between them. This CDR3 is 16 amino acids long. CDR1 and CDR2 (germline): MNHEY, SMNVEV (reference sequence). CDR3 nucleotides: TGTGCCAGCAGCTTGACTTGGACAGCTTATAATTCACCCCTCCACTTT. It translates to CASSLTWTAYNSPLHF.

V usage is TRBV19 and J usage is TRBJ2-1; TRBD1 matches at 7 bases. Per the germline V gene, CDR1 is LNHDA and CDR2 is SQIVND (reference sequence). The CDR3 totals 15 residues. J lost 2 bases, V lost 5 bases, and 6 bases had no gene match. The CDR3, as DNA: TGTGCCAGTAGTCCTGACAGGGCCACCTACAATGAGCAGTTCTTC. This sequence encodes CASSPDRATYNEQFF.

The chain recombines TRBV5-1 with TRBJ1-2; 9 bases are shared with TRBD1. CDR3 length equals 15 residues. CDR1 is SGHRS, CDR2 YFSETQ, per germline. The junction had 4 bases not matched to a gene; V was cut back by 2 bases and J by 2 bases. The CDR3 coding sequence is TGCGCCAGCAGCTTAACAGGGGGCCCGAACTATGGCTACACCTTC. Translation gives CASSLTGGPNYGYTF.

The V gene is TRBV18, the J gene TRBJ1-1; perhaps TRBD1 as D (6 bases). CDR3 size: 15 residues. V was pared by 2 bases and J by 5 bases, with 15 bases between. Germline V lookup: CDR1 KGHSH, CDR2 LQKENI. CDR3 bases: TGTGCCAGCTCACCAGTGGGACGCGACAGGACTGAAGCTTTCTTT. Amino acids: CASSPVGRDRTEAFF. Combining the CDR3 with reference TRBV18 and TRBJ1-1 gives the whole variable domain NAGVMQNPRHLVRRRGQEARLRCSPMKGHSHVYWYRQLPEEGLKFMVYLQKENIIDESGMPKERFSAEFPKEGPSILRIQQVVRGDSAAYFCASSPVGRDRTEAFFGQGTRLTVV.

V is TRBV6-6 and J is TRBJ2-3; 13 bases are a match to TRBD2. This CDR3 has 17 residues. Germline values: CDR1 MNHNY, CDR2 SVGAGI (reference sequence). V dropped 5 bases and J dropped 0; count of bases not matched to a gene: 5. CDR3 loop: CASSPTTSGGSTDTQYF. The CDR3 nucleotides read TGTGCCAGCAGTCCCACGACTAGCGGGGGGAGCACAGATACGCAGTATTTT.

This chain joins TRBV24-1 and TRBJ1-2; TRBD1 aligns across 8 bases. This CDR3 is built from 12 residues. V was clipped by 11 bases and J by 7 bases; unmatched bases: 8. Germline CDR1 KGHDR, CDR2 SFDVKD. DNA of the CDR3: TGTGCCATCAGGGGGCTCTGGGGTGGCTACACCTTC. It yields the protein CAIRGLWGGYTF.

The chain is built from TRBV7-9 and TRBJ1-1; D remains unclear. CDR1 SEHNR and CDR2 FQNEAQ come from the germline V gene (reference sequence). V dropped 3 bases and J dropped 4 bases, with 24 bases sitting between them. CDR3 length: 18 residues. The CDR3 region has the DNA TGTGCCAGCAGCTTGAAGAGGAGTTCGGGTGGAGGTTCCACTGAAGCTTTCTTT. Translated: CASSLKRSSGGGSTEAFF.